The 12 T cell receptor beta chains in this list originate from one sample, sequenced in a study of blood T cells in healthy people across ages (dated by TCRdb to the mid-2010s). The library was generated by 5' RACE. The sample was run on an Illumina HiSeq 2500. A second PCR of roughly 7 to 11 cycles was performed with a sample-barcoded 5' primer and a J-beta primer mix. The public reads were quality trimmed at Q25 with fastp and then assembled into clones with MiXCR by TCRdb, keeping productive beta chains. Identical CDR3 proteins give one entry, which carries the most common genes and DNA. The sample table shows about 1.4 million distinct CDR3 sequences, and approximately 59% are seen once. About 6.7% of the sample is taken by the ten largest. The specimen was blood. These receptors were obtained from a man aged 18 to 35 in good health.

This chain uses TRBV5-1 with TRBJ2-4; D is possibly TRBD1 (6 bases). The DNA matches TRBJ2-7 better at its end, which makes the J call doubtful. This CDR3 region has 14 residues. Germline V gives CDR1 SGHRS, CDR2 YFSETQ. Here the CDR3 DNA reads TGCGCCAGCACCCAGACGAACACAGGGTACGAGCAGTACTTC. Protein product: CASTQTNTGYEQYF.

This sequence joins TRBV3-1 and TRBJ1-1; D perhaps matches TRBD1 (6 bases). V lost 4 bases to trimming and J lost 6 bases, with 12 bases between them. Germline V gives CDR1 LGHDT, CDR2 YNNKEL (reference sequence). This CDR3 comprises 13 residues. In DNA, the CDR3 is TGTGCCAGCAGCCCATACGGACAGTCTGAAGCTTTCTTT. It translates to CASSPYGQSEAFF.

In this sample, this clonotype turned up a few times. The V gene is TRBV27, the J gene TRBJ1-2; D unclear. Trimming stripped 2 bases from V and 6 bases from J, with 13 bases between. This CDR3 region has 14 residues. In germline, CDR1 is MNHEY, CDR2 SMNVEV (reference sequence). The CDR3 bases are TGTGCCAGCAGTTTAGGGCCCCTTTGGGATGGCTACACCTTC. Translated, it gives CASSLGPLWDGYTF.

This clonotype turned up a few times. The junction and the germline gene differ at one end; a read error may be behind it. The V and J genes are TRBV2 and TRBJ2-5, with a tentative D call TRBD2 (5 bases). TRBJ2-7 explains the end of the DNA better; the J call may be wrong. From germline, CDR1 is SNHLY and CDR2 FYNNEI. CDR3 length: 14 residues. The CDR3 coding sequence is TGTGCCAGCAGGGAAGGCGGACTTCACTACGAGCAGTACTTC. Protein sequence: CASREGGLHYEQYF.

The genes are TRBV4-1 and TRBJ2-7, with D possibly TRBD2 on 6 matching bases. The CDR3 loop spans 16 amino acids. Germline V CDR1 and CDR2: MGHRA, YSYEKL. Deletions cut 4 bases from V and 2 bases from J, with 18 bases between. The CDR3 DNA follows: TGCGCCAGCAGCCCCCGATTCGGCGGGACCGCCTACGAGCAGTACTTC. The encoded protein is CASSPRFGGTAYEQYF.

The chain links TRBV7-2 to TRBJ1-1; D gene uncertain. Trimming cost V 0 bases and J 1 base, with 9 bases left between them. This CDR3 comprises 15 residues. From germline, CDR1 is SGHTA and CDR2 FQGNSA. CDR3 region: CASSLAGPPNTEAFF. The CDR3 nucleotides are TGTGCCAGCAGCTTAGCAGGGCCCCCGAACACTGAAGCTTTCTTT.

CDR3 region: CSAEKDWNTGELFF. The CDR3, as DNA: TGCAGTGCTGAAAAGGACTGGAACACCGGGGAGCTGTTTTTT. V is TRBV20-1 and J is TRBJ2-2, with a weak D call TRBD2 (5 bases). The CDR3 spans 14 residues. CDR1 DFQATT and CDR2 SNEGSKA come from the germline V gene (reference sequence). V dropped 5 bases and J dropped 1 base, with 11 bases sitting between them.

The chain uses TRBV27 and TRBJ2-5; D is possibly TRBD2 (5 bases). Germline-derived CDR1 and CDR2 are MNHEY and SMNVEV (reference sequence). This CDR3 contains 13 residues. Trimming cost V 3 bases and J 5 bases, with 10 bases left between them. CDR3 sequence: CASSFQRRETQYF. The CDR3 coding sequence is TGTGCCAGCAGTTTTCAGCGGCGGGAGACCCAGTACTTC.

The chain joins TRBV29-1 to TRBJ2-2; a weak D match, TRBD2 (6 bases). CDR3 length: 14 residues. The ends were cut back, 3 bases at V and 7 bases at J, with 15 bases in the middle. Per the germline V gene, CDR1 is SQVTM and CDR2 is ANQGSEA. CDR3 residues: CSVERGLGHGELFF. The CDR3 coding sequence is TGCAGCGTTGAGAGGGGACTGGGGCACGGGGAGCTGTTTTTT.

The sample holds a few counts of this clonotype. The rearrangement links TRBV20-1 to TRBJ2-3; 8 bases agree with TRBD1. This CDR3 region has 14 residues. CDR1 is DFQATT, CDR2 SNEGSKA, per germline (reference sequence). The J segment lost 3 bases and the V segment lost 7 bases, leaving 9 bases of the junction unmatched. CDR3 sequence: CSVPDRVGTDTQYF. CDR3 coding DNA: TGCAGTGTCCCGGACAGGGTTGGTACAGATACGCAGTATTTT.

The chain has TRBV6-6 and TRBJ2-4; D may be TRBD2 (5 bases). The J call may be wrong; the DNA end is better matched by TRBJ2-7. CDR1 is MNHNY, CDR2 SVGAGI, per germline (reference sequence). The CDR3 is 14 residues long. The CDR3: CASRLLGEGYEQYF. CDR3 DNA sequence: TGTGCCAGCAGACTACTCGGAGAGGGCTACGAGCAGTACTTC.

The rearrangement uses TRBV4-2 and TRBJ2-3; 9 bases line up with TRBD1. V dropped 3 bases and J dropped 5; count of bases not matched to a gene: 3. Germline lookup yields CDR1 LGHNA and CDR2 YNFKEQ. The CDR3 totals 14 residues. The CDR3 DNA reads TGTGCCAGCAGCCAGGGACAGGGAGGAGATACGCAGTATTTT. This translates into CASSQGQGGDTQYF.